Listed below are T cell receptor beta chains from one sample, sequenced in a study of brain T cells in children with intractable seizures. This table comes from immunoSEQ multiplex PCR, and its TCRdb copy is limited to in-frame clones, with some not included. Of hundreds of thousands of clones in the sample, about 94% were seen once. Sequencing used peripheral blood, obtained 4 to 6 months after surgery. The receptor source for this set is a boy under two years old with tuberous sclerosis and intractable seizures. CDR3s include the opening cysteine and the closing phenylalanine or tryptophan.

length: 14; J: TRBJ2-1; V: TRBV4-2; CDR3: CASSPRPTMGEQFF
length: 15; J: TRBJ2-5; V: TRBV11-2; CDR3: CASSARTRYQETQYF
length: 14; J: TRBJ1-1; V: TRBV6-5; CDR3: CASSLNREHTEAFF
length: 14; J: TRBJ1-1; V: TRBV3-1/TRBV3-2; CDR3: CASSLLGVEVEAFF
length: 11; J: TRBJ1-1; V: TRBV19; CDR3: CASIGNTEAFF
length: 13; J: TRBJ1-1; V: TRBV12-3/TRBV12-4; CDR3: CASSLSGGTEAFF
length: 12; J: TRBJ2-1; V: TRBV6-1; CDR3: CASSFAGGEQFF
length: 15; J: TRBJ2-7; V: TRBV7-9; CDR3: CASSLRPGLSYEQYF
length: 16; J: TRBJ2-1; V: TRBV9; CDR3: CASTQFGLAARNEQFF
length: 15; J: TRBJ1-1; V: TRBV5-1; CDR3: CASSYSGGMNTEAFF
length: 14; J: TRBJ2-7; V: TRBV27; CDR3: CASSLKQGIYEQYF
length: 14; J: TRBJ1-2; V: TRBV5-8; CDR3: CASSLSNRGDGYTF
length: 16; J: TRBJ2-7; V: TRBV16; CDR3: CASSQSGGDRAYEQYF
length: 14; J: TRBJ2-3; V: TRBV24-1; CDR3: CATSEWRDSDTQYF
length: 15; J: TRBJ2-7; V: TRBV19; CDR3: CASSIGTGGLYEQYF
length: 15; J: TRBJ2-1; V: TRBV6-5; CDR3: CASREGTTPYNEQFF
length: 14; J: TRBJ2-2; V: TRBV7-9; CDR3: CASSSRLNTGELFF
length: 15; J: TRBJ1-2; V: TRBV2; CDR3: CASSPDRVQTYGYTF
length: 15; J: TRBJ1-5; V: TRBV6-1; CDR3: CASSEAGGLEQPQHF
length: 13; J: TRBJ1-1; V: TRBV28; CDR3: CASSRKQGSEAFF
length: 18; J: TRBJ2-3; V: TRBV14; CDR3: CASSQDRRGGKWSDTQYF
length: 14; J: TRBJ1-2; V: TRBV27; CDR3: CASSLSGRGYGYTF
length: 15; J: TRBJ1-6; V: TRBV2; CDR3: CASSGFATYNSPLHF
length: 11; J: TRBJ1-5; V: TRBV28; CDR3: CASSKNQPQHF
length: 14; J: TRBJ2-5; V: TRBV11-2; CDR3: CASRRPGQQETQYF
length: 12; J: TRBJ1-2; V: TRBV2; CDR3: CASSEVRLGYTF
length: 13; J: TRBJ2-1; V: TRBV4-2; CDR3: CASSQDRGHEQFF
length: 14; J: TRBJ1-5; V: TRBV13; CDR3: CASSLGAGNQPQHF
length: 14; J: TRBJ1-4; V: TRBV20-1; CDR3: CSASRGTGHEKLFF
length: 16; J: TRBJ1-3; V: TRBV7-9; CDR3: CASSLEGSNSGNTIYF
length: 14; J: TRBJ2-5; V: TRBV19; CDR3: CASSIGDYEETQYF
length: 14; J: TRBJ1-5; V: TRBV4-1; CDR3: CASSRTGGNQPQHF
length: 16; J: TRBJ2-7; V: TRBV5-1; CDR3: CASSLGFSVKSYEQYF
length: 13; J: TRBJ2-1; V: TRBV27; CDR3: CASSFAIYNEQFF
length: 13; J: TRBJ1-1; V: TRBV7-8; CDR3: CASSRTGNTEAFF
length: 12; J: TRBJ1-6; V: TRBV6-5; CDR3: CASWTGGSPLHF
length: 12; J: TRBJ1-6; V: TRBV19; CDR3: CASSHNGSPLHF
length: 14; J: TRBJ1-2; V: TRBV5-4; CDR3: CASSLYGGEYGYTF